This TCR beta chain was retrieved from a study of cytomegalovirus exposure and HLA in healthy donors. Study findings and constraints: About 150 TCR beta chains were listed as cytomegalovirus-associated. Confirmation in vitro established that a few CMV-associated chains were specific for CMV antigens. Cytomegalovirus status was reportedly diagnosed by the classifier with high sensitivity and specificity.

An approximately 120-subject validation cohort, separate from the approximately 610-subject first cohort, supplied the donors. TCRdb keeps only in-frame clones here, not all; method: immunoSEQ multiplex PCR. Of more than 130,000 clones in the sample, 88% were seen once. About this clone: Its antigen is unidentified.

V shed 8 bases and J shed 3 bases, with 19 bases lying between them. This CDR3 contains 15 residues. Looked up from germline, CDR1 is SGHAT and CDR2 is FQNNGV. Sequencing was carried out using PBMCs. The chain is built from TRBV11-2 and TRBJ1-1, with D tentatively TRBD1 (6 bases). This TCR was recovered from a woman aged 18-29 years in good health and CMV-seropositive. The CDR3 sequence: CASAPIKQGHTEAFF. The CDR3 region has the DNA TGTGCCAGCGCCCCCATAAAACAGGGTCACACTGAAGCTTTCTTT. Based on the CDR3 plus reference TRBV11-2 and TRBJ1-1, the full variable domain is EAGVAQSPRYKIIEKRQSVAFWCNPISGHATLYWYQQILGQGPKLLIQFQNNGVVDDSQLPKDRFSAERLKGVDSTLKIQPAKLEDSAVYLCASAPIKQGHTEAFFGQGTRLTVV.